This T cell receptor (beta chain) was recorded in a study of blood T cell repertoires in COVID-19. As for the study in general: Samples representing acute and convalescent COVID-19 were sourced from the United States, Italy and Spain. In each case, the material was cDNA or gDNA derived from T cells, B-cell-depleted T cells, or PBMCs.

The CDR3 runs to 14 residues. V lost 4 bases to trimming and J lost 8 bases; unmatched junction nucleotides: 9. The germline V gene encodes CDR1 SGHNT and CDR2 YYREEE (reference sequence). As processed by the authors: Cell counts per sample came from amplifying reference gene primers. Produced via immunoSEQ multiplex PCR; TCRdb's table is partial and in-frame only. The DNA gave D and trimming, while V, J and clone size come from that table. The data show 150,000 to 200,000 clones, roughly 80% seen once. The source is a man aged 55 to 69 with active or convalescent COVID-19. The V gene is TRBV5-4, the J gene TRBJ2-1; 7 bases are a match to TRBD1. The specimen sequenced was peripheral blood. The CDR3 region has the DNA TGTGCCAGCAGCCTAACGACAGGGAACGATGAGCAGTTCTTC. It encodes CASSLTTGNDEQFF.